The 32 T cell receptor beta chains given below trace back to one sample, sequenced in a study of blood T cell repertoires in COVID-19. Assay: immunoSEQ multiplex PCR; the TCRdb copy retains only in-frame clones and omits some. The table includes hundreds of thousands of clones, 80% to 95% detected once. Sequences were obtained from PBMCs or T cells enriched from blood (not recorded which). Every receptor here comes from a woman between 18 and 30 years old who had recovered from COVID-19.

The CDR3 reads CASRTGTRNTGELFF. In DNA form, the CDR3 reads TGTGCCAGCAGAACCGGGACAAGGAACACCGGGGAGCTGTTTTTT. This chain joins TRBV27 and TRBJ2-2; possible D gene TRBD1, 6 bases. The V end was cut by 6 bases, the J end by 1 base, with 12 bases between. CDR1 MNHEY and CDR2 SMNVEV come from the germline V gene (reference sequence). CDR3 length: 15 amino acids.

The rearrangement uses TRBV5-1 and TRBJ2-5, with a tentative D call TRBD2 (7 bases). V was pared by 4 bases and J by 2 bases, with 15 bases between. The CDR3 extends over 15 amino acids. Germline V gene data show CDR1 as SGHRS and CDR2 as YFSETQ. The CDR3 sequence: CASSPGGGAQETQYF. As DNA, the CDR3 is TGCGCCAGCAGCCCCGGTGGGGGGGCTCAAGAGACCCAGTACTTC.

The gene calls are TRBV7-8 and TRBJ2-7; 7 bases map to TRBD2. V shed 1 base, J shed 0 bases, and the junction held 6 bases outside the gene matches. Germline V gene data show CDR1 as SGHVS and CDR2 as FQNEAQ. The CDR3 consists of 16 residues. The CDR3 DNA reads TGTGCCAGCAGCTTAGGCGCTAGCGGCCCCTCCTACGAGCAGTACTTC. Its translation is CASSLGASGPSYEQYF.

CDR3 residues: CASSLGTGITEAFF. CDR3 bases: TGTGCCAGCAGCTTAGGGACAGGGATCACTGAAGCTTTCTTT. V gene TRBV7-9 combines with J gene TRBJ1-1, with 8 bases aligning to TRBD1. V shed 1 base and J 4 bases; nucleotides not matched to a gene: 2. The CDR3 totals 14 residues. Germline CDR1 is SEHNR and CDR2 is FQNEAQ (reference sequence).

The chain joins TRBV7-3 to TRBJ2-1; D uncertain. Germline V gene sequence: CDR1 SGHTA, CDR2 FQGTGA. The CDR3 is 15 amino acids. Trimming took 3 bases from V and 0 from J, leaving 9 bases between them. CDR3 DNA sequence: TGTGCCAGCAGCTTCAGTGAAAGCTCCTACAATGAGCAGTTCTTC. It encodes CASSFSESSYNEQFF.

This sequence joins TRBV28 and TRBJ2-4; TRBD1 aligns across 7 bases. Trimming took 4 bases from V and 0 from J; bases not matched to a gene: 3. This CDR3 is 15 amino acids long. CDR1 is MDHEN, CDR2 SYDVKM, per germline. CDR3 region: CASSWTGIAKNIQYF. CDR3 nucleotide sequence: TGTGCCAGCAGTTGGACAGGCATAGCCAAAAACATTCAGTACTTC.

The gene calls are TRBV5-1 and TRBJ1-3; 9 nucleotides agree with TRBD1. V gave up 0 bases and J gave up 3 bases; unmatched junction bases: 7. CDR1 and CDR2 (germline): SGHRS, YFSETQ. This CDR3 spans 17 amino acids. The CDR3 sequence: CASSLELQGASGNTIYF. CDR3 coding DNA: TGCGCCAGCAGCTTGGAACTACAGGGGGCTAGTGGAAACACCATATATTTT.

The chain has TRBV7-9 and TRBJ2-2; D is unclear. The V end was cut by 9 bases, the J end by 1 base, with 12 bases between. This CDR3 has 14 residues. In germline, CDR1 is SEHNR, CDR2 FQNEAQ (reference sequence). The CDR3 spells CARKHTKNTGELFF. DNA of the CDR3: TGTGCCAGGAAACATACAAAGAACACCGGGGAGCTGTTTTTT.

Only one count was recorded for this clone. The V gene is TRBV19, the J gene TRBJ1-1; the D gene is possibly TRBD1 (6 bases). The ends were cut back, 0 bases at V and 1 base at J, with 18 bases in the middle. The CDR3 extends over 18 amino acids. Germline V gene sequence: CDR1 LNHDA, CDR2 SQIVND (reference sequence). CDR3 nucleotides: TGTGCCAGTAGTATAGATGAAGGTCAGGGGCAGGGGAACACTGAAGCTTTCTTT. Translated, it gives CASSIDEGQGQGNTEAFF.

J is TRBJ2-3 and V is TRBV11-3; tentative D call: TRBD1 (6 bases). Germline CDR1 reads SGHNT; CDR2 reads YENEEA. The CDR3 sequence is 16 residues long. Trimming pared 3 bases from V and 0 bases from J, leaving 13 bases between. The chain's CDR3 is CASSFYSRGSTDTQYF. The CDR3 nucleotides read TGTGCCAGCAGCTTTTATTCGAGGGGGAGCACAGATACGCAGTATTTT. The whole variable domain, remainder taken from reference TRBV11-3 and TRBJ2-3, is EAGVVQSPRYKIIEKKQPVAFWCNPISGHNTLYWYLQNLGQGPELLIRYENEEAVDDSQLPKDRFSAERLKGVDSTLKIQPAELGDSAVYLCASSFYSRGSTDTQYFGPGTRLTVL.

The chain combines TRBV10-3 with TRBJ1-1, with 7 bases identical to TRBD1. The ends lost 6 bases at V and 0 bases at J; junction bases unmatched: 10. CDR1 is ENHRY and CDR2 is SYGVKD in the germline V gene. The CDR3 runs to 16 residues. The CDR3: CAIREETGAMNTEAFF. DNA of the CDR3: TGTGCCATCAGGGAAGAAACAGGGGCAATGAACACTGAAGCTTTCTTT.

This chain links TRBV28 with TRBJ2-7; no clear D. Germline V gene lookup returns CDR1 MDHEN and CDR2 SYDVKM. V was cut by 1 base and J by 4 bases, with 8 bases left in between. CDR3 length: 13 residues. This CDR3 reads CASSLSPDYEQYF. In DNA form, the CDR3 reads TGTGCCAGCAGTTTATCGCCAGATTACGAGCAGTACTTC.

V gene TRBV28 combines with J gene TRBJ1-3; D ambiguous. Between the trimmed V and J ends, which lost 6 bases and 6 bases, there was a span of 18 bases. The V gene's germline CDR1 is MDHEN and CDR2 SYDVKM. The CDR3 has 15 residues. Here the CDR3 reads CASSTNGDWENTIYF. CDR3 coding DNA: TGTGCCAGCAGCACGAACGGGGATTGGGAAAACACCATATATTTT.

V usage is TRBV7-3 and J usage is TRBJ2-1; 10 bases agree with TRBD2. Germline V gives CDR1 SGHTA, CDR2 FQGTGA. V was pared by 2 bases and J by 9 bases, with 4 bases of the junction left unmatched. The CDR3 is 14 residues long. The chain's CDR3 is CASSLGLAGGEQFF. CDR3 nucleotides: TGTGCCAGCAGCTTAGGCTTAGCGGGAGGTGAGCAGTTCTTC.

This clone was picked up a small number of times. The chain carries TRBV28 and TRBJ2-7, with TRBD1 matching over 7 bases. The CDR3 runs 14 residues. V was clipped by 2 bases and J by 2 bases; unmatched bases: 3. Germline lookup yields CDR1 MDHEN and CDR2 SYDVKM. The CDR3 protein is CASSLVGQPYEQYF. CDR3 bases: TGTGCCAGCAGTTTAGTGGGACAGCCCTACGAGCAGTACTTC.

The chain recombines TRBV5-1 with TRBJ1-1, with D possibly being TRBD1 (6 bases). The germline V gene has CDR1 SGHRS and CDR2 YFSETQ. The length of the CDR3 is 13 residues. V was trimmed by 0 bases and J by 10 bases, leaving 13 bases between them. CDR3 sequence reads: CASSLGWDMRAFF. Here the CDR3 DNA reads TGCGCCAGCAGCTTGGGTTGGGACATGAGAGCTTTCTTT.

The chain recombines TRBV25-1 with TRBJ1-3; 8 positions agree with TRBD1. J lost 2 bases, V lost 5 bases, and 8 bases had no gene match. Germline values: CDR1 MGHDK, CDR2 SYGVNS. This CDR3 is 16 amino acids long. For the CDR3, the DNA is TGTGCCAGCAGTCCCCGACAGGGGAGTCCTGGAAACACCATATATTTT. Amino acid sequence: CASSPRQGSPGNTIYF.

V and J are TRBV2 and TRBJ1-2, with 7 bases that match TRBD1. Germline-derived CDR1 and CDR2 are SNHLY and FYNNEI. The junction had 4 bases not matched to a gene; V was cut back by 2 bases and J by 4 bases. This CDR3 contains 14 residues. CDR3 DNA sequence: TGTGCCAGCAGTGAACTGGGACAGCTCTATGGCTACACCTTC. Its protein is CASSELGQLYGYTF. The full variable domain, its missing parts supplied by reference TRBV2 and TRBJ1-2, is EPEVTQTPSHQVTQMGQEVILRCVPISNHLYFYWYRQILGQKVEFLVSFYNNEISEKSEIFDDQFSVERPDGSNFTLKIRSTKLEDSAMYFCASSELGQLYGYTFGSGTRLTVV.

The chain links TRBV23-1 to TRBJ1-4, with TRBD1 matching 8 bases. TRBV23-1 has ORF status, its function being uncertain. The CDR3 is 21 amino acids. V lost 0 bases, J lost 0 bases, and 15 bases stayed unmatched. The CDR3 coding sequence is TGCGCCAGCAGTCAATCGATGGTGGAGACAGGGGCGCCAACAACTAATGAAAAACTGTTTTTT. It yields the protein CASSQSMVETGAPTTNEKLFF.

In this sample, this clone turned up once. The chain's CDR3 is CAITPGLQNEQYF. The CDR3, as DNA: TGTGCCATCACCCCGGGACTCCAGAACGAGCAGTACTTC. This chain links TRBV28 with TRBJ2-7, with D possibly TRBD2 on 6 matching bases. This CDR3 contains 13 residues. Germline CDR1 MDHEN, CDR2 SYDVKM. Trimming took 10 bases from V and 5 from J, leaving 18 bases between them.

J is TRBJ1-1 and V is TRBV7-9; no reliable D call. The length of the CDR3 is 12 residues. Looked up from germline, CDR1 is SEHNR and CDR2 is FQNEAQ (reference sequence). V was clipped by 1 base and J by 10 bases, with 10 bases between them. The CDR3 loop is CASSLGPPGAFF. The CDR3 DNA sequence: TGTGCCAGCAGCTTAGGTCCCCCGGGAGCTTTCTTT.

The rearrangement links TRBV29-1 to TRBJ2-6, with 7 positions matching TRBD1. Trimming removed 2 bases from V and 1 base from J; junction bases left unmatched: 8. Germline CDR1 SQVTM, CDR2 ANQGSEA. The CDR3 covers 17 residues. The CDR3 DNA sequence: TGCAGCGTTGAAATACGAGGGGGCCCGTCTGGGGCCAACGTCCTGACTTTC. Translated: CSVEIRGGPSGANVLTF.

This clone was detected only a few times. V and J are TRBV6-4 and TRBJ2-3; 12 nucleotides align to TRBD2. Germline trimming cut 4 bases from V and 1 base from J; bases unmatched to any gene: 3. Looked up from germline, CDR1 is MRHNA and CDR2 is SNTAGT. CDR3 length: 16 amino acids. The CDR3, as DNA: TGTGCCAGCAGTGGACTAGCGGGAGAGGGCACAGATACGCAGTATTTT. Amino acids: CASSGLAGEGTDTQYF.

This clone came up once. V and J are TRBV7-9 and TRBJ2-2; D perhaps matches TRBD2 (5 bases). This CDR3 is built from 16 residues. Trimming removed 5 bases at V and 2 bases at J, with 15 bases between. Germline assignment: CDR1 SEHNR and CDR2 FQNEAQ (reference sequence). CDR3 loop: CASSPLLARNTGELFF. The CDR3 DNA reads TGTGCCAGCAGCCCCTTATTAGCGAGAAACACCGGGGAGCTGTTTTTT.

The chain has TRBV7-9 and TRBJ2-2, with 10 bases fitting TRBD2. CDR1 is SEHNR and CDR2 is FQNEAQ in the germline V gene (reference sequence). CDR3 length: 16 amino acids. Trimming took 4 bases from V and 0 from J; bases not matched to a gene: 2. The CDR3 nucleotides are TGTGCCAGCAGCTCGCTAGCGGGGGCGAACACCGGGGAGCTGTTTTTT. This gives the protein CASSSLAGANTGELFF.

The chain links TRBV7-9 to TRBJ2-5; the match to TRBD1 covers 7 bases. The CDR3 length is 15 residues. The trim removed 5 bases at V and 4 bases at J, leaving 10 bases unmatched. CDR1 SEHNR and CDR2 FQNEAQ come from the germline V gene (reference sequence). CDR3 DNA sequence: TGTGCCAGCAGCCCCCTCACAGGGGAGAGAGAGACCCAGTACTTC. Translating gives CASSPLTGERETQYF.

V is TRBV7-9 and J is TRBJ2-7, with 10 bases fitting TRBD2. V gave up 5 bases and J gave up 2 bases; unmatched junction bases: 6. The CDR3 length is 15 residues. The V gene's germline CDR1 is SEHNR and CDR2 FQNEAQ (reference sequence). CDR3 DNA sequence: TGTGCCAGCAGCCCCCAGCGGGGGGGGGCCTACGAGCAGTACTTC. Encoded protein: CASSPQRGGAYEQYF.

The gene calls are TRBV11-3 and TRBJ2-1; TRBD2 is a possible D gene (5 bases). CDR1 and CDR2 (germline): SGHNT, YENEEA. The CDR3 has 13 residues. The V gene lost 6 bases and the J gene lost 4 bases, with 10 bases spanning the gap. CDR3 amino acids: CASRRGQYNEQFF. The CDR3 nucleotides read TGTGCCAGCAGGAGAGGGCAGTACAATGAGCAGTTCTTC.

This clone was seen a single time. V usage is TRBV27 and J usage is TRBJ2-5; D is ambiguous. The CDR3 is made up of 15 amino acids. Germline CDR1 and CDR2: MNHEY and SMNVEV (reference sequence). The V end was cut by 3 bases, the J end by 1 base, with 12 bases between. The CDR3 DNA sequence: TGTGCCAGCAGTTTGAAAAGCCTAACCCAAGAGACCCAGTACTTC. As protein: CASSLKSLTQETQYF.

The CDR3 nucleotides are TGTGCCAGCAGCGCCGTTGACAGGACCTACGAGCAGTACTTC. As protein: CASSAVDRTYEQYF. J is TRBJ2-7 and V is TRBV2, with TRBD1 as a possible D gene (6 bases). The germline V gene encodes CDR1 SNHLY and CDR2 FYNNEI. This CDR3 region has 14 residues. Trimming took off 6 bases at V and 2 bases at J, with 14 bases between the two ends.

This chain links TRBV11-3 with TRBJ1-4, with D unclear. The CDR3 extends over 15 amino acids. Germline V gene lookup returns CDR1 SGHNT and CDR2 YENEEA. V gave up 0 bases and J gave up 0 bases, with 5 bases separating them. The CDR3 DNA reads as TGTGCCAGCAGCTTAGACCCCACAACTAATGAAAAACTGTTTTTT. This codes for CASSLDPTTNEKLFF.

The chain joins TRBV7-9 to TRBJ2-3, with 7 bases that match TRBD2. CDR3 length equals 18 residues. In germline, CDR1 is SEHNR, CDR2 FQNEAQ (reference sequence). Trimming cost V 5 bases and J 0 bases; bases outside gene matches: 14. CDR3 bases: TGTGCCAGCAGCACCATAGCGGGTAATCTTTATAGCACAGATACGCAGTATTTT. Translated, it gives CASSTIAGNLYSTDTQYF. Filled out from reference TRBV7-9 and TRBJ2-3, the complete variable domain reads DTGVSQNPRHKITKRGQNVTFRCDPISEHNRLYWYRQTLGQGPEFLTYFQNEAQLEKSRLLSDRFSAERPKGSFSTLEIQRTEQGDSAMYLCASSTIAGNLYSTDTQYFGPGTRLTVL.